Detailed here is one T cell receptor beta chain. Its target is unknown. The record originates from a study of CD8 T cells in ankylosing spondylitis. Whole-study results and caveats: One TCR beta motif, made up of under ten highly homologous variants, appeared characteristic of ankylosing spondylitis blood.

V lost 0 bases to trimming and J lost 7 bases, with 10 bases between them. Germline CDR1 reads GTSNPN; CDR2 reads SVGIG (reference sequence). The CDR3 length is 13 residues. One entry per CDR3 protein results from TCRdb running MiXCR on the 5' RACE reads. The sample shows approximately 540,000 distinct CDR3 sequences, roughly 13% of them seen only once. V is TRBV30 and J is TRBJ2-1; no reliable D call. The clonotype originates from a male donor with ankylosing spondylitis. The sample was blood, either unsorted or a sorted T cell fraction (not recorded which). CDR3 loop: CAWSVFRANEQFF. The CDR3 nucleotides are TGTGCCTGGAGTGTTTTTAGGGCAAATGAGCAGTTCTTC.